A single sample is the source of the 31 T cell receptor beta chains below, sequenced in a study of molecular identifiers for immune sequencing clone quantification. TCRdb processed the PCR reads anew with MiXCR; each CDR3 protein has one entry. The sample yields tens of thousands of distinct CDR3 sequences, roughly 21% seen once. The sample consisted of naive CD8+ T cells from blood, with Jurkat cell RNA spiked in. Subset of the sample: FACS-sorted CD8+CD4-CCR7+CD45RA+ naive T cells. These receptors all come from a human donor in good health. Some libraries in this study had Jurkat cell RNA spiked in.

V usage is TRBV29-1 and J usage is TRBJ1-5; 9 positions match TRBD1. The CDR3 extends over 16 amino acids. Trimming removed 7 bases from V and 1 base from J; junction bases left unmatched: 11. The germline CDR1 and CDR2 sequences are SQVTM and ANQGSEA. CDR3 residues: CSAPGQGANSNQPQHF. CDR3 in DNA: TGCAGCGCTCCGGGACAGGGAGCCAACAGCAATCAGCCCCAGCATTTT.

This clonotype was detected only a few times. V and J are TRBV5-8 and TRBJ1-2; D gene ambiguous. This CDR3 region has 14 residues. V was pared by 7 bases and J by 4 bases, with 17 bases between. Looked up from germline, CDR1 is SGHTS and CDR2 is YDEGEE. The CDR3 sequence is CASPHDNRPYGYTF. CDR3 DNA: TGTGCCAGCCCTCACGACAATAGACCCTATGGCTACACCTTC.

This clonotype occurred many times. V and J are TRBV14 and TRBJ2-1; 13 nucleotides align to TRBD2. The germline CDR1 and CDR2 sequences are SGHDN and FVKESK. The CDR3 is made up of 19 amino acids. The V segment lost 4 bases and the J segment 2 bases; nucleotides outside the gene matches: 11. CDR3 bases: TGTGCCAGCAGCCCGGGGACTAGCGGGACCTACCCCACCTACAATGAGCAGTTCTTC. Encoded protein: CASSPGTSGTYPTYNEQFF.

This clonotype was recorded at least ten times. The genes are TRBV4-1 and TRBJ2-2; D might be TRBD2 (5 bases). CDR3 length: 14 amino acids. CDR1 is MGHRA, CDR2 YSYEKL, per germline. Between the trimmed V and J ends, which lost 4 bases and 4 bases, there was a span of 10 bases. The CDR3 region is CASSLALFTGELFF. CDR3 nucleotide sequence: TGCGCCAGCAGCCTAGCGCTATTCACCGGGGAGCTGTTTTTT.

This clonotype showed up just once. This may stem from a read error, because a much larger clone lies one nucleotide away. The rearrangement links TRBV5-6 to TRBJ2-7, with no clear D. Per germline, CDR1 SGHDT and CDR2 YYEEEE. V gave up 4 bases and J gave up 4 bases, with 12 bases separating them. The CDR3 extends over 13 amino acids. The CDR3 DNA sequence: TGTGCCAGCAGCGAGAAGGCAGGTTACGAGCAGTACTTC. Its protein is CASSEKAGYEQYF.

On this clonotype itself: A read error may produce the germline difference seen at one junction end. V is TRBV7-8 and J is TRBJ1-3, with TRBD1 identical over 9 bases. In germline, CDR1 is SGHVS, CDR2 FQNEAQ. The CDR3 consists of 18 residues. DNA for the CDR3: TGTACCAGCAGCTTTTCCCGGGACAGGGATACCCCAGGAAACACCATATATTTT. It specifies CTSSFSRDRDTPGNTIYF.

This clonotype showed up just a few times. Germline is not matched at one junction end, which may reflect a read error. The chain employs TRBV14 and TRBJ2-2; D may be TRBD1 or TRBD2 (6 bases each). Germline CDR1 is SGHDN and CDR2 is FVKESK. The CDR3 is 19 amino acids. The CDR3 coding sequence is TGTGCCAGCAGCCAAAGCCCCTCCCTTGGGGGCCAGGTCACCGGGGGGCTGTTTTTT. This encodes CASSQSPSLGGQVTGGLFF.

This clonotype was observed at least ten times. The chain uses TRBV7-9 and TRBJ2-5; D assignment may be TRBD1 or TRBD2 (5 bases each). The germline V gene has CDR1 SEHNR and CDR2 FQNEAQ (reference sequence). Trimming took off 8 bases at V and 4 bases at J, with 11 bases between the two ends. The CDR3 has 12 amino acids. CDR3 sequence: CASSWDGETQYF. CDR3 coding DNA: TGTGCCAGCTCCTGGGACGGAGAGACCCAGTACTTC.

This clonotype was recorded at least ten times. J is TRBJ2-3 and V is TRBV5-1; TRBD2 agrees at 11 bases. The CDR3 contains 18 residues. Trimming at V came to 4 bases and at J to 0 bases, leaving 10 bases not matched to a gene. The germline V gene has CDR1 SGHRS and CDR2 YFSETQ. The CDR3 DNA reads as TGCGCCAGCAGCCCGATAGCGGGGGGGCGAGGTAGCACAGATACGCAGTATTTT. The encoded protein is CASSPIAGGRGSTDTQYF.

This clonotype turned up a few times. A much larger clonotype is one base distant, so this may be a read error. The chain is built from TRBV25-1 and TRBJ2-7, with D unclear. CDR1 is MGHDK, CDR2 SYGVNS, per germline. CDR3 length: 15 amino acids. The CDR3 coding sequence is TGTGGCAGCAGTGTTAGGCGGTTTGATTCCTACGAGCAGTACTTC. Protein sequence: CGSSVRRFDSYEQYF.

The chain is built from TRBV28 and TRBJ1-1, with 8 bases that match TRBD1. The CDR3 spans 14 residues. J was trimmed by 4 bases and V by 7 bases; bases with no gene match: 8. From germline, CDR1 is MDHEN and CDR2 SYDVKM. The CDR3 is CASIFPGGGTEAFF. The CDR3, as DNA: TGTGCCAGCATTTTTCCAGGGGGCGGCACTGAAGCTTTCTTT. The full variable domain, its missing parts supplied by reference TRBV28 and TRBJ1-1, is DVKVTQSSRYLVKRTGEKVFLECVQDMDHENMFWYRQDPGLGLRLIYFSYDVKMKEKGDIPEGYSVSREKKERFSLILESASTNQTSMYLCASIFPGGGTEAFFGQGTRLTVV.

This clonotype was picked up a small number of times. The V call is TRBV7-9, the J call TRBJ2-3; 8 bases are shared with TRBD2. Germline values: CDR1 SEHNR, CDR2 FQNEAQ (reference sequence). V shed 3 bases, J shed 2 bases, and the junction held 4 bases outside the gene matches. CDR3 length equals 15 residues. DNA for the CDR3: TGTGCCAGCAGCTTCCGGGGGGGCGACACAGATACGCAGTATTTT. Translated, it gives CASSFRGGDTDTQYF.

This rearrangement joins TRBV12-3 or TRBV12-4 to TRBJ2-7; 7 nucleotides match TRBD1. CDR3 length: 13 amino acids. Losses at the gene ends were 4 bases for V and 1 base for J; bases not matched to a gene: 1. The CDR3 region is CASSSTGSYEQYF. The CDR3 DNA is TGTGCCAGCAGTTCGACAGGGTCCTACGAGCAGTACTTC.

This clonotype turned up a few times. This CDR3 fails to terminate in the conserved phenylalanine or tryptophan, so it likely reflects a read error. V and J are TRBV28 and TRBJ1-2, with 8 nucleotides matching TRBD1. This CDR3 is built from 14 residues. Trimming at V came to 5 bases and at J to 7 bases, leaving 9 bases not matched to a gene. Germline CDR1 is MDHEN and CDR2 is SYDVKM. CDR3 in DNA: TGTGCCAGCAGTAACCCGACAGGGGACGGTGGCTACACCTCC. Its protein product is CASSNPTGDGGYTS.

This clonotype has a count of ten or more. The CDR3 DNA is TGTGCCAGTAGCTGGGGGACAGGACTCTCCTACGAGCAGTACTTC. Amino acids: CASSWGTGLSYEQYF. The genes are TRBV19 and TRBJ2-7, with 8 bases lining up with TRBD1. V dropped 6 bases and J dropped 0; count of bases not matched to a gene: 7. This CDR3 has 15 residues. The germline V gene has CDR1 LNHDA and CDR2 SQIVND (reference sequence). Supplemented by reference TRBV19 and TRBJ2-7, the full variable domain reads DGGITQSPKYLFRKEGQNVTLSCEQNLNHDAMYWYRQDPGQGLRLIYYSQIVNDFQKGDIAEGYSVSREKKESFPLTVTSAQKNPTAFYLCASSWGTGLSYEQYFGPGTRLTVT.

This clonotype appeared once. A read error is possible here, since a much larger clone lies one base away. The gene calls are TRBV12-3 or TRBV12-4 and TRBJ2-7, with a possible D match to TRBD1 (5 bases). V lost 5 bases, J lost 7 bases, and 12 bases lay in between. The length of the CDR3 is 12 residues. The CDR3 DNA reads as TGTGCCAGCAGTGGGGCAGGGCGGGAGCAGTACTTC. The encoded protein is CASSGAGREQYF.

This chain links TRBV7-9 with TRBJ1-2, with D tentatively TRBD1 (5 bases). The CDR3 consists of 15 residues. Germline values: CDR1 SEHNR, CDR2 FQNEAQ (reference sequence). V lost 7 bases and J lost 3, with 18 bases in between. CDR3 sequence: CASTWKGGAHYGYTF. CDR3 bases: TGTGCCAGCACCTGGAAGGGAGGGGCTCACTATGGCTACACCTTC. Variable domain in full (rest from reference TRBV7-9 and TRBJ1-2): DTGVSQNPRHKITKRGQNVTFRCDPISEHNRLYWYRQTLGQGPEFLTYFQNEAQLEKSRLLSDRFSAERPKGSFSTLEIQRTEQGDSAMYLCASTWKGGAHYGYTFGSGTRLTVV.

CDR3 coding DNA: TGTGCCAGCAGCGCCACACGGACAGATACGCAGTATTTT. It translates to CASSATRTDTQYF. The chain carries TRBV7-9 and TRBJ2-3; no clear D. CDR1 SEHNR and CDR2 FQNEAQ come from the germline V gene (reference sequence). Trimming left V 5 bases short and J 3 bases short, with 9 bases between. The CDR3 has 13 residues.

This clonotype was seen many times. The chain joins TRBV4-3 to TRBJ2-3; D possibly uses TRBD1 or TRBD2 (5 bases each). The length of the CDR3 is 14 residues. Germline V gene sequence: CDR1 LGHNA, CDR2 YSLEER. The V end lost 4 bases, the J end lost 4 bases, and 12 bases lay between the germline ends. In DNA, the CDR3 is TGCGCCAGCAGCCCGTGGGTGGGGGCAGATACGCAGTATTTT. Residues: CASSPWVGADTQYF.

This clonotype was observed a few times. CDR3 residues: CASSTGTSQSEQYF. The CDR3 DNA follows: TGTGCCAGCAGTACGGGGACTAGTCAGTCCGAGCAGTACTTC. The chain couples TRBV27 to TRBJ2-7; 8 nucleotides line up with TRBD2. This CDR3 spans 14 amino acids. CDR1 MNHEY and CDR2 SMNVEV come from the germline V gene (reference sequence). The J segment lost 6 bases and the V segment lost 5 bases, leaving 9 bases of the junction unmatched.

This clonotype was observed a handful of times. The chain recombines TRBV11-2 with TRBJ2-1; D unclear. The CDR3 loop spans 15 amino acids. The germline V gene has CDR1 SGHAT and CDR2 FQNNGV. V shed 1 base and J shed 0 bases, with 7 bases lying between them. The CDR3 region has the DNA TGTGCCAGCAGCTTAGGCAGCATCTCCTACAATGAGCAGTTCTTC. Protein product: CASSLGSISYNEQFF.

Many counts were recorded for this clonotype. The gene calls are TRBV4-3 and TRBJ1-5, with a weak D call TRBD1 (5 bases). Germline lookup yields CDR1 LGHNA and CDR2 YSLEER. V dropped 0 bases and J dropped 4 bases, with 19 bases sitting between them. This CDR3 spans 18 amino acids. The CDR3 bases are TGCGCCAGCAGCCAAGATTTTGGAGGGATCGGGGCAAATCAGCCCCAGCATTTT. This gives the protein CASSQDFGGIGANQPQHF.

With respect to this clonotype: Since the CDR3 does not end with the conserved phenylalanine or tryptophan, this likely comes from a read error. The chain recombines TRBV27 with TRBJ2-7; D is possibly TRBD2 (7 bases). Germline V CDR1 and CDR2: MNHEY, SMNVEV (reference sequence). Trimming shortened V by 5 bases and J by 2 bases, and 19 bases separated the two germline ends. The CDR3 consists of 16 residues. CDR3 protein: CASSQLSPGGPYEQYL. The CDR3 nucleotides are TGTGCCAGCAGTCAGCTATCCCCGGGGGGCCCCTACGAGCAGTACCTC.

Points on this clonotype: At one of its ends the junction is not consistent with the germline gene, which may arise from a read error. V gene TRBV4-3 combines with J gene TRBJ1-1; tentative D call: TRBD1 (5 bases). The CDR3 runs 20 residues. Germline V gene lookup returns CDR1 LGHNA and CDR2 YSLEER. CDR3 loop: CASSPNPSAGYLIGNTEAFF. CDR3 bases: TGCGCCAGCAGCCCAAACCCCAGTGCAGGGTATCTAATTGGGAACACCGAAGCTTTCTTT.

This clonotype was recorded at least ten times. The V gene is TRBV7-2, the J gene TRBJ2-1, with D uncertain. This CDR3 contains 13 residues. The V end was cut by 5 bases, the J end by 3 bases, with 8 bases between. Germline V lookup: CDR1 SGHTA, CDR2 FQGNSA. Here the CDR3 DNA reads TGTGCCAGCAGCACCCTACTCTACAATGAGCAGTTCTTC. It translates to CASSTLLYNEQFF. Full variable domain (rest looked up from reference TRBV7-2 and TRBJ2-1): GAGVSQSPSNKVTEKGKDVELRCDPISGHTALYWYRQSLGQGLEFLIYFQGNSAPDKSGLPSDRFSAERTGGSVSTLTIQRTQQEDSAVYLCASSTLLYNEQFFGPGTRLTVL.

At least ten counts were recorded for this clonotype. This chain uses TRBV29-1 with TRBJ2-3, with 8 nucleotides matching TRBD2. The CDR3 extends over 13 amino acids. CDR1 and CDR2 from the germline V gene are SQVTM and ANQGSEA. Trimming took 5 bases from V and 0 from J; bases not matched to a gene: 1. CDR3 sequence reads: CSVTSGSTDTQYF. CDR3 nucleotide sequence: TGCAGCGTTACTAGCGGAAGCACAGATACGCAGTATTTT.

This clonotype was seen a few times. This chain joins TRBV11-3 and TRBJ2-2, with a tentative D call TRBD2 (6 bases). The CDR3 runs 15 residues. Germline V gene sequence: CDR1 SGHNT, CDR2 YENEEA. V lost 8 bases to trimming and J lost 6 bases, with 19 bases between them. CDR3 protein: CASGGGGITAGELFF. DNA of the CDR3: TGTGCCAGCGGGGGTGGGGGGATTACGGCCGGGGAGCTGTTTTTT.

This clonotype has more than one count but fewer than ten. This chain connects TRBV6-5 to TRBJ2-1; maybe TRBD2 (5 bases). This CDR3 has 10 amino acids. Looked up from germline, CDR1 is MNHEY and CDR2 is SVGAGI. V was cut by 10 bases and J by 8 bases, with 9 bases left in between. The CDR3 is CATGADEQFF. The CDR3 nucleotides are TGTGCCACCGGAGCGGATGAGCAGTTCTTC.

This clonotype was observed a few times. V gene TRBV29-1 combines with J gene TRBJ2-1; possible D gene TRBD2, 6 bases. Per the germline V gene, CDR1 is SQVTM and CDR2 is ANQGSEA. V was clipped by 3 bases and J by 4 bases, with 13 bases between them. The CDR3 has 14 amino acids. CDR3 sequence: CSVEPSGFYNEQFF. Here the CDR3 DNA reads TGCAGCGTTGAGCCGAGCGGGTTTTACAATGAGCAGTTCTTC.

This clonotype was recorded at least ten times. The chain couples TRBV6-2 or TRBV6-3 to TRBJ1-4; tentative D call: TRBD1 (5 bases). V lost 2 bases, J lost 14 bases, and 12 bases lay in between. This CDR3 is 12 amino acids long. Germline assignment: CDR1 MNHEY and CDR2 SVGEGT. The CDR3 loop reads CASSYPTGDLFF. CDR3 coding DNA: TGTGCCAGCAGTTACCCGACCGGGGACCTGTTTTTT.

As to this clonotype: The conserved final phenylalanine or tryptophan is absent from the CDR3, which likely points to a read error. The chain couples TRBV9 to TRBJ1-1, with D possibly being TRBD1 (5 bases). The CDR3 has 14 residues. V was trimmed by 3 bases and J by 1 base, leaving 10 bases between them. The germline V gene has CDR1 SGDLS and CDR2 YYNGEE. Written as DNA, the CDR3 is TGTGCCAGCAGCGGGGGGGTGGGGAACACTGAAGCTTTCTCT. It specifies CASSGGVGNTEAFS.